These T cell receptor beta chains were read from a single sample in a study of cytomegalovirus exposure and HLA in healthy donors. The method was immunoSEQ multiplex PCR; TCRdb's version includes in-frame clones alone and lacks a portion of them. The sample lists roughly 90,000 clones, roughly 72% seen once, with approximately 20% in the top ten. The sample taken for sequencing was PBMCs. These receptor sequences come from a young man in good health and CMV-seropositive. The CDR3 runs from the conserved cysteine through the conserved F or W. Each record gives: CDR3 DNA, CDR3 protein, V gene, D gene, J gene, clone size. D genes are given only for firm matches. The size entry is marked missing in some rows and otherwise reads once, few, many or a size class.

cdr3_nt: TGTGCCAGCAAACAGGGGACAGATACGCAGTATTTT
cdr3_aa: CASKQGTDTQYF
v_call: TRBV27
d_call: TRBD1
j_call: TRBJ2-3
clone_size: .

cdr3_nt: TGTGCCAGCAGCTTAAGCGGGGGACTTTATAGCAATCAGCCCCAGCATTTT
cdr3_aa: CASSLSGGLYSNQPQHF
v_call: TRBV7-8
d_call: .
j_call: TRBJ1-5
clone_size: few

cdr3_nt: TGCGCCAGCAGCTTGGTAGCGGGAATGCTAGAGACCCAGTACTTC
cdr3_aa: CASSLVAGMLETQYF
v_call: TRBV5-1
d_call: TRBD2
j_call: TRBJ2-5
clone_size: .

cdr3_nt: TGTGCCAGCAGTGAACTCTATCACGAGCAGTACTTC
cdr3_aa: CASSELYHEQYF
v_call: TRBV6-1
d_call: .
j_call: TRBJ2-7
clone_size: few

cdr3_nt: TGTGCCAGCAGTCCCTCGGGGGACCCATACCCAGAGCAGTACTTC
cdr3_aa: CASSPSGDPYPEQYF
v_call: TRBV6-5
d_call: .
j_call: TRBJ2-7
clone_size: .

cdr3_nt: TGCGCCAGCAGCTTGGAGACAGGCTTCCAGGATAACTATGGCTACACCTTC
cdr3_aa: CASSLETGFQDNYGYTF
v_call: TRBV5-1
d_call: .
j_call: TRBJ1-2
clone_size: .

cdr3_nt: TGTGCCAGCAGCTTAACTGCGGGGAGTAATCAGCCCCAGCATTTT
cdr3_aa: CASSLTAGSNQPQHF
v_call: TRBV11-2
d_call: .
j_call: TRBJ1-5
clone_size: .

cdr3_nt: TGTGCCAGCAGCTTCCCCAGGAGACTAGCGGGAGAGGAGGAGACCCAGTACTTC
cdr3_aa: CASSFPRRLAGEEETQYF
v_call: TRBV7-9
d_call: TRBD2
j_call: TRBJ2-5
clone_size: .

cdr3_nt: TGTGCCAGTAGTATATCAAGGGACAGTAATTCACCCCTCCACTTT
cdr3_aa: CASSISRDSNSPLHF
v_call: TRBV19
d_call: TRBD1
j_call: TRBJ1-6
clone_size: few

cdr3_nt: TGTGCCATCAGTGACCCCGCAGGGACTGAAGCTTTCTTT
cdr3_aa: CAISDPAGTEAFF
v_call: TRBV10-3
d_call: .
j_call: TRBJ1-1
clone_size: .

cdr3_nt: TGTGCCAGCAGCTTTAACAGCCGAAATTCACCCCTCAACTTT
cdr3_aa: CASSFNSRNSPLNF
v_call: TRBV11-2
d_call: .
j_call: TRBJ1-6
clone_size: few

cdr3_nt: TGTGCCAGCAGTGGCAGTAACACTGAAGCTTTCTTT
cdr3_aa: CASSGSNTEAFF
v_call: TRBV2
d_call: .
j_call: TRBJ1-1
clone_size: .

cdr3_nt: TGTGCCAGCAGTGATGGCCCTCTACAGGGTACGCGCTACACCTTC
cdr3_aa: CASSDGPLQGTRYTF
v_call: TRBV6-1
d_call: .
j_call: TRBJ1-2
clone_size: .

cdr3_nt: TGTGCCATCAGTGAATCAGGGCCGAACACTGAAGCTTTCTTT
cdr3_aa: CAISESGPNTEAFF
v_call: TRBV10-3
d_call: .
j_call: TRBJ1-1
clone_size: .

cdr3_nt: TGTGCCTGGAGTGTATTAAGGTCGGAGGGGGCTTTCTTT
cdr3_aa: CAWSVLRSEGAFF
v_call: TRBV30
d_call: .
j_call: TRBJ1-1
clone_size: few

cdr3_nt: TGTGCCAGCAGTTACACCGACAGGGGCGAATCACCCCTCCACTTT
cdr3_aa: CASSYTDRGESPLHF
v_call: TRBV6-6
d_call: TRBD1
j_call: TRBJ1-6
clone_size: .

cdr3_nt: TGTGCCAGCAGCTTAGAACAGGGGGCCCAGCCCCAGCATTTT
cdr3_aa: CASSLEQGAQPQHF
v_call: TRBV7-6
d_call: TRBD1
j_call: TRBJ1-5
clone_size: .

cdr3_nt: TGTGCCAGCAGTTTAGAGAGCGGGAGCTTCAATGAGCAGTTCTTC
cdr3_aa: CASSLESGSFNEQFF
v_call: TRBV27
d_call: TRBD2
j_call: TRBJ2-1
clone_size: few

cdr3_nt: TGTGCCAGCTCACAGCAAGAAGCCCGGGGCACTGAAGCTTTCTTT
cdr3_aa: CASSQQEARGTEAFF
v_call: TRBV18
d_call: .
j_call: TRBJ1-1
clone_size: .

cdr3_nt: TGTGCCTGGAGTCTCCGGGACACTTCCCATGGCTACACCTTC
cdr3_aa: CAWSLRDTSHGYTF
v_call: TRBV30
d_call: .
j_call: TRBJ1-2
clone_size: .

cdr3_nt: TGTGCCAGCAGCGGAACAGGGGGCCCTTACAATGAGCAGTTCTTC
cdr3_aa: CASSGTGGPYNEQFF
v_call: TRBV9
d_call: TRBD1
j_call: TRBJ2-1
clone_size: few

cdr3_nt: TGTGCCAGCAGTGAAGCGACAGGGGGCTCCTACGAGCAGTACTTC
cdr3_aa: CASSEATGGSYEQYF
v_call: TRBV6-1
d_call: TRBD1
j_call: TRBJ2-7
clone_size: medium-sized

cdr3_nt: TGTGCCAGCAGCTTCCCCAGGGACTCAGATACGCAGTATTTT
cdr3_aa: CASSFPRDSDTQYF
v_call: TRBV7-9
d_call: .
j_call: TRBJ2-3
clone_size: .

cdr3_nt: TGTGCCAGCAGTCGGACAGGGGGTCAAACTTTCTTT
cdr3_aa: CASSRTGGQTFF
v_call: TRBV28
d_call: TRBD1
j_call: TRBJ1-1
clone_size: .

cdr3_nt: TGCAGCGTTGAAAGGACTAGCGGAGTGGACAATGAGCAGTTCTTC
cdr3_aa: CSVERTSGVDNEQFF
v_call: TRBV29-1
d_call: TRBD2
j_call: TRBJ2-1
clone_size: .

cdr3_nt: TGTGCCAGCAGCCCCACGGGGAGGCGCAACACAGATACGCAGTATTTT
cdr3_aa: CASSPTGRRNTDTQYF
v_call: TRBV7-6
d_call: .
j_call: TRBJ2-3
clone_size: .

cdr3_nt: TGTGCCAGCAGCTCCACGACAAGCTCCTACGAGCAGTACTTC
cdr3_aa: CASSSTTSSYEQYF
v_call: TRBV7-3
d_call: .
j_call: TRBJ2-7
clone_size: .